The entry that follows covers one T cell receptor beta chain sequence. TCRdb analysed the RACE reads with MiXCR anew, one entry per CDR3 protein. The sample includes 62,000 or so distinct CDR3 sequences, approximately 11% of them seen just once. Germline CDR1 is SQVTM and CDR2 is ANQGSEA. V gave up 4 bases and J gave up 4 bases, with 11 bases separating them. The CDR3 loop spans 13 amino acids. The data belong to a study of human T cells and chemical hapten exposure. About the study: Recorded diagnoses among the mostly female patients were alopecia areata, totalis or universalis.

Time point indicated: pre-sensitization, week 0. Sample treatment: therapeutic diphenylcyclopropenone sensitization with weekly scalp DPC. This sample comprised whole blood, obtained in connection with sensitization to the hapten diphenylcyclopropenone (DPC). This clonotype was obtained from a woman between 45 and 65 years old with alopecia areata. Some clones in this sample may be carry-over from other donors' samples. The chain has TRBV29-1 and TRBJ2-1, with D perhaps assigned TRBD1 or TRBD2 (5 bases each). CDR3 sequence reads: CSVGGTAYNEQFF. The CDR3 DNA reads as TGCAGCGTTGGAGGGACGGCTTACAATGAGCAGTTCTTC.